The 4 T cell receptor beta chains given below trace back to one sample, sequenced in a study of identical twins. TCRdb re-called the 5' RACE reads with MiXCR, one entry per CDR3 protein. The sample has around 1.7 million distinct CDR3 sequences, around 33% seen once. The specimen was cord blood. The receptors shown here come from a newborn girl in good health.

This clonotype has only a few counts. Here the CDR3 reads CSVEDPRLGSYEQYF. For the CDR3, the DNA is TGCAGCGTTGAAGATCCACGATTGGGCTCCTACGAGCAGTACTTC. The chain couples TRBV29-1 to TRBJ2-7; D remains unclear. Trimming stripped 0 bases from V and 0 bases from J, with 12 bases between. The CDR3 covers 15 residues. Germline-derived CDR1 and CDR2 are SQVTM and ANQGSEA.

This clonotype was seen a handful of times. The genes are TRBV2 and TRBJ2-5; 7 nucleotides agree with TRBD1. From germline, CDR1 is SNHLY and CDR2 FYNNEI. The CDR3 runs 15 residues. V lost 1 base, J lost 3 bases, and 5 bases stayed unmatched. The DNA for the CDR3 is TGTGCCAGCAGTGAAGTCCGGACAGGAAAAGAGACCCAGTACTTC. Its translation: CASSEVRTGKETQYF.

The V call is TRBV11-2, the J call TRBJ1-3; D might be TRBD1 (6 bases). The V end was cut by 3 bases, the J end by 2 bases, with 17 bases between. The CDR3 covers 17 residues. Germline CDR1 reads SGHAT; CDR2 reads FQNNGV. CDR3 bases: TGTGCCAGCAGCTTGACCACCCTCACAGGGACTGGAAACACCATATATTTT. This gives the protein CASSLTTLTGTGNTIYF.

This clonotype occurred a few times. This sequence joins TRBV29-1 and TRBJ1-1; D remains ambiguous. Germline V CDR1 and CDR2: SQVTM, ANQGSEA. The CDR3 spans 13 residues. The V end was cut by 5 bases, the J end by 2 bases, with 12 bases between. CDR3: CSVRDGYNTEAFF. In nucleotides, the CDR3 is TGCAGCGTTCGAGACGGATATAACACTGAAGCTTTCTTT.